Below, 21 T cell receptor beta chains from the same sample are listed, as sequenced in a study of T cell responses to AZD1222 COVID-19 vaccine (dated by TCRdb to 2020 to 2023). Library prep was done by the immunoSEQ multiplex PCR assay. As stored in TCRdb, this immuneACCESS dataset retains in-frame rearrangements with V and J assigned. A fraction of the clones does not appear; measured against another copy, unresolved V genes explain less than half of the discrepancy, and the remainder lacks a known reason. This sample lists 95,000 to 100,000 clones; roughly 90% were detected once. The ten top clones hold about 8.3% of the sample. Taken with the paper, the label for time point translates to: about 28 days (+/-7) after the second vaccine dose. Sequences were derived from peripheral blood, sampled 28 days after the second AZD1222 dose. The source is an adult who received the AZD1222 COVID-19 vaccine.

The genes are TRBV7-2 and TRBJ1-2; the D gene is possibly TRBD1 (5 bases). CDR1 is SGHTA, CDR2 FQGNSA, per germline. The CDR3 is 15 residues long. Trimming removed 1 base at V and 3 bases at J, with 12 bases between. Here the CDR3 reads CASSLERGPYYGYTF. DNA for the CDR3: TGTGCCAGCAGCTTAGAAAGGGGCCCTTACTATGGCTACACCTTC. The complete variable domain, with remaining parts taken from reference TRBV7-2 and TRBJ1-2, reads GAGVSQSPSNKVTEKGKDVELRCDPISGHTALYWYRQSLGQGLEFLIYFQGNSAPDKSGLPSDRFSAERTGGSVSTLTIQRTQQEDSAVYLCASSLERGPYYGYTFGSGTRLTVV.

The CDR3 coding sequence is TGTGCCAGTAGTCCCCGTGGAGCGGGAGGCTACGAGCAGTACTTC. Residues: CASSPRGAGGYEQYF. The chain combines TRBV19 with TRBJ2-7, with TRBD2 matching over 9 bases. CDR1 and CDR2 from the germline V gene are LNHDA and SQIVND (reference sequence). This CDR3 has 15 amino acids. The J segment lost 3 bases and the V segment lost 5 bases, leaving 8 bases of the junction unmatched. The complete variable domain, with remaining parts taken from reference TRBV19 and TRBJ2-7, reads DGGITQSPKYLFRKEGQNVTLSCEQNLNHDAMYWYRQDPGQGLRLIYYSQIVNDFQKGDIAEGYSVSREKKESFPLTVTSAQKNPTAFYLCASSPRGAGGYEQYFGPGTRLTVT.

The DNA for the CDR3 is TGTGCCAGCAGGGGGGGGTTCACTGAAGCTTTCTTT. It translates to CASRGGFTEAFF. The chain carries TRBV28 and TRBJ1-1, with a possible D match to TRBD1 (5 bases). V lost 6 bases to trimming and J lost 4 bases, with 9 bases between them. Germline CDR1 MDHEN, CDR2 SYDVKM. The CDR3 consists of 12 residues. Complete variable domain (other parts from reference TRBV28 and TRBJ1-1): DVKVTQSSRYLVKRTGEKVFLECVQDMDHENMFWYRQDPGLGLRLIYFSYDVKMKEKGDIPEGYSVSREKKERFSLILESASTNQTSMYLCASRGGFTEAFFGQGTRLTVV.

V gene TRBV24-1 combines with J gene TRBJ2-3; D may correspond to TRBD1 or TRBD2 (5 bases each). The CDR3 runs 15 residues. V dropped 4 bases and J dropped 0 bases, with 10 bases sitting between them. The germline V gene has CDR1 KGHDR and CDR2 SFDVKD. The CDR3 DNA sequence: TGTGCCACCAGTGACGGGACGCTTAGCACAGATACGCAGTATTTT. Translation gives CATSDGTLSTDTQYF.

CDR3 nucleotide sequence: TGTGCCAGCAGTGAAGCTCAGGGGGTGGGTGGCTACACCTTC. Protein: CASSEAQGVGGYTF. The chain has TRBV2 and TRBJ1-2; 7 positions match TRBD1. Germline loops: CDR1 SNHLY, CDR2 FYNNEI. V dropped 0 bases and J dropped 7; count of bases not matched to a gene: 5. The CDR3 sequence is 14 residues long.

For the CDR3, the DNA is TGTGCCAGCAGCTTGAAAGGGGGTAGGAATGAGCAGTTCTTC. It is translated as CASSLKGGRNEQFF. The chain combines TRBV5-8 with TRBJ2-1; D might be TRBD1 (6 bases). V was pared by 1 base and J by 7 bases, with 12 bases between. CDR1 SGHTS and CDR2 YDEGEE come from the germline V gene. The CDR3 has 14 amino acids.

The rearrangement links TRBV6-2 or TRBV6-3 to TRBJ2-1; 9 positions agree with TRBD2. Germline lookup yields CDR1 MNHEY and CDR2 SVGEGT. This CDR3 has 15 amino acids. Germline trimming cut 6 bases from V and 3 bases from J; bases unmatched to any gene: 6. CDR3 protein: CASSPLAGFYNEQFF. As DNA, the CDR3 is TGTGCCAGCAGCCCTCTAGCGGGGTTCTACAATGAGCAGTTCTTC.

The chain is built from TRBV6-5 and TRBJ2-7; D remains ambiguous. Germline V gene lookup returns CDR1 MNHEY and CDR2 SVGAGI. V lost 6 bases to trimming and J lost 5 bases, with 8 bases between them. The CDR3 is 11 residues long. The CDR3 is CASSPGHEQYF. In nucleotides, the CDR3 is TGTGCCAGCAGCCCCGGCCACGAGCAGTACTTC.

This clone was counted a few times. V is TRBV6-2 or TRBV6-3 and J is TRBJ1-3; D call uncertain. The germline gives CDR1 MNHEY, CDR2 SVGEGT. This CDR3 spans 15 amino acids. V was cut by 2 bases and J by 3 bases, with 11 bases left in between. The CDR3 DNA reads as TGTGCCAGCAGTTACGGCGGTCACAGTGGAAACACCATATATTTT. It encodes CASSYGGHSGNTIYF.

CDR3 residues: CASSGGHSSPGELFF. The CDR3, as DNA: TGTGCCAGCAGCGGGGGACATTCATCCCCCGGGGAGCTGTTTTTT. This rearrangement joins TRBV27 to TRBJ2-2; D might be TRBD1 or TRBD2, each matching 6 bases. CDR1 and CDR2 (germline): MNHEY, SMNVEV (reference sequence). The CDR3 totals 15 residues. Between the trimmed V and J ends, which lost 6 bases and 6 bases, there was a span of 17 bases.

This clone has just one count. The V call is TRBV6-5, the J call TRBJ1-5; no reliable D call. Per the germline V gene, CDR1 is MNHEY and CDR2 is SVGAGI. The CDR3 length is 14 residues. V lost 5 bases and J 0 bases, leaving 8 bases between the germline ends. The DNA of the CDR3 is TGTGCCAGCAGTCCTCTCTTTAGCAATCAGCCCCAGCATTTT. It encodes CASSPLFSNQPQHF.

The V call is TRBV27, the J call TRBJ2-3; TRBD1 might be the D (5 bases). In germline, CDR1 is MNHEY, CDR2 SMNVEV (reference sequence). The CDR3 sequence is 14 residues long. V shed 9 bases and J shed 2 bases, with 15 bases lying between them. The CDR3 nucleotides read TGTGCCAGTCGGCGAGCAGGGCTCACAGATACGCAGTATTTT. Translation: CASRRAGLTDTQYF.

This clone was recorded only once. CDR3 coding DNA: TGTGCCAGCAAAGTTGGGCAGGCAAGCTCCTACGAGCAGTACTTC. This codes for CASKVGQASSYEQYF. The gene calls are TRBV27 and TRBJ2-7, with D hard to call. V gave up 7 bases and J gave up 0 bases, with 16 bases separating them. The germline V gene has CDR1 MNHEY and CDR2 SMNVEV (reference sequence). CDR3 length: 15 residues.

The chain employs TRBV9 and TRBJ2-1, with 13 positions matching TRBD2. The CDR3 totals 15 residues. Germline CDR1 SGDLS, CDR2 YYNGEE. Germline trimming cut 3 bases from V and 8 bases from J; bases unmatched to any gene: 5. This CDR3 reads CASSGGTSGTDEQFF. The CDR3, as DNA: TGTGCCAGCAGCGGAGGGACTAGCGGGACTGATGAGCAGTTCTTC. Full variable domain (outside the CDR3, taken from reference TRBV9 and TRBJ2-1): DSGVTQTPKHLITATGQRVTLRCSPRSGDLSVYWYQQSLDQGLQFLIQYYNGEERAKGNILERFSAQQFPDLHSELNLSSLELGDSALYFCASSGGTSGTDEQFFGPGTRLTVL.

This clone was found once. J is TRBJ1-1 and V is TRBV12-3 or TRBV12-4, with 9 bases that match TRBD1. The CDR3 covers 13 residues. The ends lost 3 bases at V and 10 bases at J; junction bases unmatched: 6. The CDR3 reads CASSLRPGQGAFF. The CDR3, as DNA: TGTGCCAGCAGTTTGAGACCGGGACAGGGAGCTTTCTTT.

This CDR3 is CASSWGPAGTDTQYF. The CDR3 region has the DNA TGTGCCAGCAGTTGGGGCCCGGCGGGCACAGATACGCAGTATTTT. V is TRBV27 and J is TRBJ2-3, with D maybe TRBD1 (5 bases). Trimming removed 4 bases at V and 1 base at J, with 12 bases between. The CDR3 sequence is 15 residues long. CDR1 is MNHEY and CDR2 is SMNVEV in the germline V gene (reference sequence).

J is TRBJ2-7 and V is TRBV9; D perhaps matches TRBD1 (5 bases). V lost 1 base and J lost 4, with 9 bases in between. Germline values: CDR1 SGDLS, CDR2 YYNGEE. The CDR3 is made up of 13 amino acids. The CDR3, as DNA: TGTGCCAGCAGCGTACGGGCAGGGTACGAGCAGTACTTC. This gives the protein CASSVRAGYEQYF.

This clone appeared once. V is TRBV7-6 and J is TRBJ1-5, with 8 bases fitting TRBD1. CDR3 length equals 20 residues. Germline V gives CDR1 SGHVS, CDR2 FNYEAQ. Trimming removed 0 bases from V and 0 bases from J; junction bases left unmatched: 13. CDR3 loop: CASSLAPGQGMGISNQPQHF. DNA for the CDR3: TGTGCCAGCAGCTTAGCGCCAGGACAGGGCATGGGTATTAGCAATCAGCCCCAGCATTTT.

This sequence joins TRBV7-2 and TRBJ1-2; no definite D call. Looked up from germline, CDR1 is SGHTA and CDR2 is FQGNSA. The CDR3 runs 14 residues. Trimming removed 2 bases from V and 0 bases from J, with 7 bases in between. The CDR3 loop reads CASSLSQANYGYTF. The CDR3 nucleotides read TGTGCCAGCAGCTTAAGTCAGGCTAACTATGGCTACACCTTC.

On this clone: Other DNA variants within this sample encode the same CDR3. The rearrangement uses TRBV2 and TRBJ1-2; D gene uncertain. The V end lost 4 bases, the J end lost 6 bases, and 15 bases lay between the germline ends. CDR1 SNHLY and CDR2 FYNNEI come from the germline V gene. The CDR3 runs 14 residues. The CDR3 is CASSGVREKDGYTF. CDR3 DNA sequence: TGTGCCAGCAGTGGTGTACGGGAGAAGGATGGCTACACCTTC. Drawing the rest from reference TRBV2 and TRBJ1-2, the complete variable domain is EPEVTQTPSHQVTQMGQEVILRCVPISNHLYFYWYRQILGQKVEFLVSFYNNEISEKSEIFDDQFSVERPDGSNFTLKIRSTKLEDSAMYFCASSGVREKDGYTFGSGTRLTVV.

The chain couples TRBV7-2 to TRBJ1-6; D is unresolved. The germline gives CDR1 SGHTA, CDR2 FQGNSA. Trimming cost V 1 base and J 9 bases, with 19 bases left between them. The CDR3 loop spans 17 amino acids. CDR3 protein: CASSLEGQPGSGSPLHF. As DNA, the CDR3 is TGTGCCAGCAGCTTAGAAGGGCAGCCGGGTAGTGGTTCACCCCTCCACTTT.